The source of this T cell receptor (beta chain) is a study of regulatory T cells in long-lasting Graves disease. Time point defined: newly diagnosed GD, antithyroid drugs for less than 3 months. There was RNA extracted from PBMCs, and the TCR library was made from it. Germline V gene lookup returns CDR1 SNHLY and CDR2 FYNNEI. V dropped 6 bases and J dropped 1 base, with 11 bases sitting between them. CDR3 length: 14 amino acids. This clonotype was recorded at least ten times. CDR3 regions were amplified by Arm-PCR using iRepertoire HTBI primers to build TCR beta libraries. Each CDR3 protein is one row after TCRdb ran MiXCR on the multiplex PCR reads. The top ten hold over 7.5% of the sample, which has a few hundred thousand distinct CDR3 sequences, 15% seen once. These data were likewise used in another study, on T cells in Graves' hyperthyroidism and ophthalmopathy.

The sequences come from peripheral blood mononuclear cells (PBMCs), collected at new diagnosis, from a patient treated with antithyroid drugs. This receptor was taken from a woman aged 35 to 49 with Graves disease. This sequence joins TRBV2 and TRBJ2-3; D gene ambiguous. CDR3 nucleotide sequence: TGTGCCAGCAGCGCCCTATCTCGCACAGATACGCAGTATTTT. The encoded protein is CASSALSRTDTQYF.